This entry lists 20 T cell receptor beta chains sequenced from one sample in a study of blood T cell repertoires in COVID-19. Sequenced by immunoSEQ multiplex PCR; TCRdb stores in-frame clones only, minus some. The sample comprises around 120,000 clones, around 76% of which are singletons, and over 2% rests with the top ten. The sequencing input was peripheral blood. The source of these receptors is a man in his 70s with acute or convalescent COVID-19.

The CDR3 reads CASSPFPTFPYEQYF. CDR3 sequence (DNA): TGTGCCAGCAGCCCCTTCCCGACTTTTCCCTACGAGCAGTACTTC. The chain combines TRBV14 with TRBJ2-7, with D unresolved. V lost 4 bases to trimming and J lost 2 bases, with 15 bases between them. CDR3 length: 15 residues. Germline V gives CDR1 SGHDN, CDR2 FVKESK.

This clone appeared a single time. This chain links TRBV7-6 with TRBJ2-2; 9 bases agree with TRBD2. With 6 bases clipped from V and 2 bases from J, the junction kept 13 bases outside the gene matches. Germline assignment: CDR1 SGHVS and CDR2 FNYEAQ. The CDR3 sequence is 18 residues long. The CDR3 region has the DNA TGTGCCAGCAGTTCTACCGCGCGGACTAGCGTAAACACCGGGGAGCTGTTTTTT. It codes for CASSSTARTSVNTGELFF.

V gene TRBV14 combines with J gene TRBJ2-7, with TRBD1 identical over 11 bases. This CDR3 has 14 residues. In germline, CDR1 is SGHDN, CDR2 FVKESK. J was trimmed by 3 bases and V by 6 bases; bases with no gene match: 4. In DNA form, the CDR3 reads TGTGCCAGCAGTCCGGGGACAGGGGGCTACGAGCAGTACTTC. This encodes CASSPGTGGYEQYF.

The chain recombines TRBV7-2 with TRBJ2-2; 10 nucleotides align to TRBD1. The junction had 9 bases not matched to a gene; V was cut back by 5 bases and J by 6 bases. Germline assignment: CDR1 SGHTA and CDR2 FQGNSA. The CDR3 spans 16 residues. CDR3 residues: CASSISPGTGAGELFF. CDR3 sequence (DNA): TGTGCCAGCAGCATATCCCCCGGGACAGGGGCCGGGGAGCTGTTTTTT.

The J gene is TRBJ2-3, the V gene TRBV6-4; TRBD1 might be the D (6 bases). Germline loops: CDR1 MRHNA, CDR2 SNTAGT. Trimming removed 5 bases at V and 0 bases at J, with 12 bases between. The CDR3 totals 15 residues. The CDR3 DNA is TGTGCCAGCAGTCCTCTGGGACACAGCACAGATACGCAGTATTTT. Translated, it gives CASSPLGHSTDTQYF.

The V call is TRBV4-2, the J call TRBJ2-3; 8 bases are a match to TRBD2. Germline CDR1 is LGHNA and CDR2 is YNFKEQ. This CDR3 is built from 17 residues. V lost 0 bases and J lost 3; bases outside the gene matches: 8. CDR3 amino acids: CASSQDTRGGRTDTQYF. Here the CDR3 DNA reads TGTGCCAGCAGCCAAGATACCCGGGGGGGCCGGACAGATACGCAGTATTTT.

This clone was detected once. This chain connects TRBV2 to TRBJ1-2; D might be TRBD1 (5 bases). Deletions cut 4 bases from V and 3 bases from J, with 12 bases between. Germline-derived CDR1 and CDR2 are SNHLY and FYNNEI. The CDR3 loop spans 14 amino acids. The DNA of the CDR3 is TGTGCCAGCAGTGTCGGTTGGGGGGACTATGGCTACACCTTC. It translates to CASSVGWGDYGYTF.

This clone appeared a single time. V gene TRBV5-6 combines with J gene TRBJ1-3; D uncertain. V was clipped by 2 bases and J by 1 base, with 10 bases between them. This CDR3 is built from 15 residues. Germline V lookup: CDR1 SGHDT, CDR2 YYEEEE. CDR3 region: CASSLPGRSGNTIYF. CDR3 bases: TGTGCCAGCAGCTTACCGGGGAGGTCTGGAAACACCATATATTTT.

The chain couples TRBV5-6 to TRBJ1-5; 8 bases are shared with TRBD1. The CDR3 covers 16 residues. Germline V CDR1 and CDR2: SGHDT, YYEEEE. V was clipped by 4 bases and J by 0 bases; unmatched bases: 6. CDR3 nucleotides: TGTGCCAGCAGCAAGACAGGGGCGGGTAGCAATCAGCCCCAGCATTTT. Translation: CASSKTGAGSNQPQHF.

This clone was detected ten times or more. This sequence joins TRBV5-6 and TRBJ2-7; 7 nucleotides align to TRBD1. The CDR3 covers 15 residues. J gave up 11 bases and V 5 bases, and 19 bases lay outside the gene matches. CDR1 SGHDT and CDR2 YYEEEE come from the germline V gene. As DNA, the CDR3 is TGTGCCAGCAGTTCTGATCCGACAGGGACCCCTGCGGAGTACTTC. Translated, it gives CASSSDPTGTPAEYF. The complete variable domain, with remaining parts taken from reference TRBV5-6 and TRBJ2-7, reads DAGVTQSPTHLIKTRGQQVTLRCSPKSGHDTVSWYQQALGQGPQFIFQYYEEEERQRGNFPDRFSGHQFPNYSSELNVNALLLGDSALYLCASSSDPTGTPAEYFGPGTRLTVT.

For the CDR3, the DNA is TGTGCCAGCAGTTTGGGGGGTCGTCAGCCCCAGCATTTT. This sequence encodes CASSLGGRQPQHF. This chain connects TRBV12-3 or TRBV12-4 to TRBJ1-5, with D maybe TRBD1 (5 bases). The germline V and J ends were trimmed by 3 bases and 6 bases, with 9 bases remaining between them. CDR3 length: 13 residues.

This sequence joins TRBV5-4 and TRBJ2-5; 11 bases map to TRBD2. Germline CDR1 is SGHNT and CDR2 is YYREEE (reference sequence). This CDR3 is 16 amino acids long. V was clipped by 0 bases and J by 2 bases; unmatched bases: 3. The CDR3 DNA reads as TGTGCCAGCAGCTTGGGGCTAGCGGGGGGTCAAGAGACCCAGTACTTC. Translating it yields CASSLGLAGGQETQYF.

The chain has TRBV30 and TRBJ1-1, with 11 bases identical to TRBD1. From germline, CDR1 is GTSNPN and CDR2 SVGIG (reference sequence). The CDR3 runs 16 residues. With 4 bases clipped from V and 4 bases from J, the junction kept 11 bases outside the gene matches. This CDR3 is CAWIRDRGGFGTEAFF. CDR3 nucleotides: TGTGCCTGGATTAGGGACAGGGGGGGGTTTGGCACTGAAGCTTTCTTT.

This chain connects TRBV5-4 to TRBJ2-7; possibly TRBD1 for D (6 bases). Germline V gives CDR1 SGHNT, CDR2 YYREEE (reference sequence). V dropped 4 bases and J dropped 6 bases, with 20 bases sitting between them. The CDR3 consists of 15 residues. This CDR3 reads CASSEPPGTTREQYF. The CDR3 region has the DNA TGTGCCAGCAGCGAGCCCCCCGGGACAACACGCGAGCAGTACTTC.

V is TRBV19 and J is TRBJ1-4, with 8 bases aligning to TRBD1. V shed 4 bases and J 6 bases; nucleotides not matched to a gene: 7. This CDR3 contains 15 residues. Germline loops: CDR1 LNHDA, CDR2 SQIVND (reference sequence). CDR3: CASSTDRGWDEKLFF. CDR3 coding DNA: TGTGCCAGTAGTACCGACAGGGGCTGGGATGAAAAACTGTTTTTT.

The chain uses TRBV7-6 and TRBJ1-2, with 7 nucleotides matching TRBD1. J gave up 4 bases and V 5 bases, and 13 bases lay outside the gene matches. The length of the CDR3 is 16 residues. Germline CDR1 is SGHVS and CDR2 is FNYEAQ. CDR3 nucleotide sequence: TGTGCCAGCAGCGCGTCAAACCGGGACAGCCTCTATGGCTACACCTTC. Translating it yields CASSASNRDSLYGYTF.

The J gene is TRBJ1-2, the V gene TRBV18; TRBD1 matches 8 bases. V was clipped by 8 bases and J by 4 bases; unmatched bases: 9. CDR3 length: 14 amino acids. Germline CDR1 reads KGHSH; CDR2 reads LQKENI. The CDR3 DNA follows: TGTGCCAGCCTTGACAGGGGATTCGGCTATGGCTACACCTTC. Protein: CASLDRGFGYGYTF. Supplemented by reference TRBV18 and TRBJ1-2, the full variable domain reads NAGVMQNPRHLVRRRGQEARLRCSPMKGHSHVYWYRQLPEEGLKFMVYLQKENIIDESGMPKERFSAEFPKEGPSILRIQQVVRGDSAAYFCASLDRGFGYGYTFGSGTRLTVV.

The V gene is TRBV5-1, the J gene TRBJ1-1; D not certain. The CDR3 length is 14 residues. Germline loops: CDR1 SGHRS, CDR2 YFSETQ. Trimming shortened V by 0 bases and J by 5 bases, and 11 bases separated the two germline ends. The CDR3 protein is CASSLVGAETEAFF. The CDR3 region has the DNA TGCGCCAGCAGCTTGGTGGGTGCGGAAACTGAAGCTTTCTTT.

The CDR3 region is CASSQSVATYEQYF. The CDR3 nucleotides are TGTGCCAGCAGCCAATCGGTCGCGACCTACGAGCAGTACTTC. The V call is TRBV3-1 (or the pseudogene TRBV3-2), the J call TRBJ2-7; no clear D gene. The V and J ends lost 2 bases and 2 bases respectively, with 10 bases between them. The CDR3 has 14 amino acids. Germline V gives CDR1 LGHDT, CDR2 YNNKEL (reference sequence).

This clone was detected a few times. CDR3 DNA: TGTGCCAGTAGTATGCGGGGGTCGAACACTGAAGCTTTCTTT. This translates into CASSMRGSNTEAFF. This chain links TRBV19 with TRBJ1-1, with D tentatively TRBD1 (5 bases). Per the germline V gene, CDR1 is LNHDA and CDR2 is SQIVND (reference sequence). V was clipped by 3 bases and J by 1 base, with 9 bases between them. This CDR3 is built from 14 residues. Full variable domain (remainder filled in from reference TRBV19 and TRBJ1-1): DGGITQSPKYLFRKEGQNVTLSCEQNLNHDAMYWYRQDPGQGLRLIYYSQIVNDFQKGDIAEGYSVSREKKESFPLTVTSAQKNPTAFYLCASSMRGSNTEAFFGQGTRLTVV.